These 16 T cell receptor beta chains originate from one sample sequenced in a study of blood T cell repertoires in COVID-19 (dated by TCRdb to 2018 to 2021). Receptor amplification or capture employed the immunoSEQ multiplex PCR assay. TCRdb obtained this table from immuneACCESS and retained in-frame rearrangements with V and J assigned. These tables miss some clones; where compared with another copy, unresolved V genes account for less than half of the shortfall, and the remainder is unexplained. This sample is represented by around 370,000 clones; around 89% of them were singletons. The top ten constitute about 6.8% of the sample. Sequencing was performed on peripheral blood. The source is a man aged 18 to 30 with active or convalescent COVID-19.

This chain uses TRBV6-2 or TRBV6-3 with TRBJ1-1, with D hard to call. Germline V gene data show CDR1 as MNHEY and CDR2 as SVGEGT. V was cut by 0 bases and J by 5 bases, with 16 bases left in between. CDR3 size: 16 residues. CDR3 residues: CASSYSLRSQSTEAFF. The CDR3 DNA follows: TGTGCCAGCAGTTACTCTTTGAGGAGTCAATCGACTGAAGCTTTCTTT.

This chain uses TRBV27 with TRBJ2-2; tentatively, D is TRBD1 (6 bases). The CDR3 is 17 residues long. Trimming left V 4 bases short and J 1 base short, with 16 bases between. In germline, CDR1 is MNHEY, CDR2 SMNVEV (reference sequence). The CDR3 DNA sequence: TGTGCCAGCAGTTGGGCAGGGGCACTCCTGAACACCGGGGAGCTGTTTTTT. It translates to CASSWAGALLNTGELFF.

This CDR3 is CASSPAGGAFFNEQFF. CDR3 nucleotides: TGTGCCAGTAGCCCGGCCGGGGGGGCCTTTTTTAATGAGCAGTTCTTC. This chain links TRBV19 with TRBJ2-1, with TRBD2 matching over 8 bases. V gave up 6 bases and J gave up 7 bases; unmatched junction bases: 14. This CDR3 is built from 16 residues. The germline V gene has CDR1 LNHDA and CDR2 SQIVND (reference sequence).

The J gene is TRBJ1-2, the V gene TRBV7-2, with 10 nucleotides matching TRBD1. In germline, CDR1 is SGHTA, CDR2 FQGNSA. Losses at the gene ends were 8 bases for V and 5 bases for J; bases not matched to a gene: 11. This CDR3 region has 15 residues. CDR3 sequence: CASRETGGRWYGYTF. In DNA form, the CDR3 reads TGTGCCAGCCGGGAGACAGGGGGCCGCTGGTATGGCTACACCTTC. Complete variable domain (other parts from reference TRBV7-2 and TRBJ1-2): GAGVSQSPSNKVTEKGKDVELRCDPISGHTALYWYRQSLGQGLEFLIYFQGNSAPDKSGLPSDRFSAERTGGSVSTLTIQRTQQEDSAVYLCASRETGGRWYGYTFGSGTRLTVV.

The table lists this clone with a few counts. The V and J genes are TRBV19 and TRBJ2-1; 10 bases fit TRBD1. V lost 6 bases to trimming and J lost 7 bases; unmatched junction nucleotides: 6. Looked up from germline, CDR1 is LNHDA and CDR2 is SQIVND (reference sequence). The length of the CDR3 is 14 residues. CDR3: CASSGQGGKNEQFF. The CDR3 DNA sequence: TGTGCCAGTAGCGGACAGGGGGGCAAGAATGAGCAGTTCTTC.

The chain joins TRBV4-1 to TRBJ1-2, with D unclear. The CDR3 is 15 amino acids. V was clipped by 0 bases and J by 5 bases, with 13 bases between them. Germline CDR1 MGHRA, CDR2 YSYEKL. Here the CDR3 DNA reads TGCGCCAGCAGCCAAGATATCAAGGAGTATTATGGCTACACCTTC. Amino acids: CASSQDIKEYYGYTF.

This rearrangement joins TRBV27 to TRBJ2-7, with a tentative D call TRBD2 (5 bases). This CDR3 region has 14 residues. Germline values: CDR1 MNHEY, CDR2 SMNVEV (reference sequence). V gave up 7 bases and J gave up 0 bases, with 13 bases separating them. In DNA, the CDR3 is TGTGCCAGCAAAAGAGGGCTGAGCTCCTACGAGCAGTACTTC. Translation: CASKRGLSSYEQYF.

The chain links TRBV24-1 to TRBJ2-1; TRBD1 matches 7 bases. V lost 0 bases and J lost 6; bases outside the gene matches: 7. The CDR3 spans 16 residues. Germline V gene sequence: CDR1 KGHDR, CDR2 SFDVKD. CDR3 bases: TGTGCCACCAGTGATTTGGCGGACAGGATGGGCAATGAGCAGTTCTTC. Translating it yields CATSDLADRMGNEQFF.

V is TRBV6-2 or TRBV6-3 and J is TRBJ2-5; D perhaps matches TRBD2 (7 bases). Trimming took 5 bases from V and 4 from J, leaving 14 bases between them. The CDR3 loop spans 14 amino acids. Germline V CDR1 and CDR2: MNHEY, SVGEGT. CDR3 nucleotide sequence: TGTGCCAGCAGTAGGATGCGGGGGCGAGAGACCCAGTACTTC. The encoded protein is CASSRMRGRETQYF.

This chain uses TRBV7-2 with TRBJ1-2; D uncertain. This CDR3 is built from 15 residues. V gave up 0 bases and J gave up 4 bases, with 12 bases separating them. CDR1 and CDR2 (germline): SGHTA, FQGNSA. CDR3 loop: CASSLATASVYGYTF. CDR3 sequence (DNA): TGTGCCAGCAGCTTAGCCACAGCATCGGTCTATGGCTACACCTTC.

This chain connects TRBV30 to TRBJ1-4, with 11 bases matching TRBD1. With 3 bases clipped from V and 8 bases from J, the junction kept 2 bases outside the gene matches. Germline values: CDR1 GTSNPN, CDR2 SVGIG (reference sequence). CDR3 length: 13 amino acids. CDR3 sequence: CAWRDRGQEKLFF. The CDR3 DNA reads TGTGCCTGGAGGGACAGGGGGCAAGAAAAACTGTTTTTT.

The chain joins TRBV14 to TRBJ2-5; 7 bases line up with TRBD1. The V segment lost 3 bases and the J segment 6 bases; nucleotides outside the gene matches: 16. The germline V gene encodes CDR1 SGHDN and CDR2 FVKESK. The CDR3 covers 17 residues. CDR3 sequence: CASSHRKGGRGAKTQYF. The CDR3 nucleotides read TGTGCCAGCAGCCACCGCAAAGGGGGCAGGGGCGCGAAGACCCAGTACTTC.

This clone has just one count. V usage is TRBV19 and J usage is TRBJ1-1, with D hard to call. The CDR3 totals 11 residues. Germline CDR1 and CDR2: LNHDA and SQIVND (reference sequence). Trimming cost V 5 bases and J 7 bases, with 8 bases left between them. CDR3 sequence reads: CASSRGNEAFF. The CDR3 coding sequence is TGTGCCAGTAGTCGGGGAAATGAAGCTTTCTTT.

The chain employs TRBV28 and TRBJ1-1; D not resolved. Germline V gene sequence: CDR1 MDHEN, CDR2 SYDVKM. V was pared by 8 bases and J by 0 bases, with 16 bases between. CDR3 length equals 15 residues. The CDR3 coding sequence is TGTGCCAGCTTCCGGGGAGGACTCATGAACACTGAAGCTTTCTTT. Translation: CASFRGGLMNTEAFF. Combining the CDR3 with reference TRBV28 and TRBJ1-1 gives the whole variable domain DVKVTQSSRYLVKRTGEKVFLECVQDMDHENMFWYRQDPGLGLRLIYFSYDVKMKEKGDIPEGYSVSREKKERFSLILESASTNQTSMYLCASFRGGLMNTEAFFGQGTRLTVV.

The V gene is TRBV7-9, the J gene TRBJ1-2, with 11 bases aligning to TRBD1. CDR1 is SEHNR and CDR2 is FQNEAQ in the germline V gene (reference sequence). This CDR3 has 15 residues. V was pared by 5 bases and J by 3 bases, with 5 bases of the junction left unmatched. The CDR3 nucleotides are TGTGCCAGCAGCGGACAGGGGGCGCGTGACTATGGCTACACCTTC. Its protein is CASSGQGARDYGYTF.

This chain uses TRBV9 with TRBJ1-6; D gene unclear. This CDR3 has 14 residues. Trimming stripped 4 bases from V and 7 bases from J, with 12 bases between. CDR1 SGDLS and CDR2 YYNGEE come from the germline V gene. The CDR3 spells CASSQAYPNSPLHF. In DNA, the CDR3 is TGTGCCAGCAGCCAGGCCTACCCAAATTCACCCCTCCACTTT.